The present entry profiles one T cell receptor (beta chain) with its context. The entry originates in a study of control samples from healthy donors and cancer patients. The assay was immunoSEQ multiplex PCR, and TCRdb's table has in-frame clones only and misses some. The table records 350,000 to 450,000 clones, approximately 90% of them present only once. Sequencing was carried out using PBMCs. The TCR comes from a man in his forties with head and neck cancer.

CDR3 residues: CATSDFATGMQETQYF. In DNA, the CDR3 is TGTGCCACCAGTGATTTTGCGACAGGGATGCAAGAGACCCAGTACTTC. The V call is TRBV24-1, the J call TRBJ2-5, with 7 nucleotides matching TRBD1. Germline lookup yields CDR1 KGHDR and CDR2 SFDVKD. Trimming took 1 base from V and 2 from J; bases not matched to a gene: 6. The CDR3 is 16 amino acids.